These T cell receptor beta chains were read from a single sample in a study of spatial heterogeneity in lung cancer. TCRdb re-called the 5' RACE reads with MiXCR, one entry per CDR3 protein. This sample has 49,000 or so distinct CDR3 sequences, with around 11% found just once. The sample consisted of PBMCs, taken at follow-up. These receptors were taken from a male donor with early-stage non-small cell lung cancer. The CDR3 runs from the conserved cysteine through the conserved F or W. Rows may omit the clone size; those that give it use once, few, many or a size class.

>-|TRBV7-2|14
CASSFLQLNNEQFF
>-|TRBV19|13
CASRPGGDTEAFF
>-|TRBV7-9|15
CASSRGTGEKDGYTF
>-|TRBV5-1|12
CASRGEGDGQYF
>few|TRBV30|12
CALTGSGQPQHF
>many|TRBV7-6|13
CASSSQEGHEQYF
>many|TRBV24-1|15
CATSGQIERNTEAFF
>many|TRBV10-3|13
CAISNRGNQPQHF
>many|TRBV6-1|14
CASSEGGANEKLFF
>many|TRBV6-5|15
CASSLGQGLNQPQHF
>many|TRBV19|13
CASTLTGAYGYTF
>many|TRBV5-4|15
CASSPSGGASDTQYF
>few|TRBV20-1|15
CSARRTGRDGYEQYF
>many|TRBV6-1|16
CASSEWSGQAVYGYTF
>-|TRBV7-9|17
CASSPRGVAWYQETQYF
>many|TRBV5-1|16
CASSLAVANSYNEQFF
>-|TRBV19|13
CASSIGGEQPQHF
>many|TRBV5-1|15
CASSLAGAPYYGYTF
>many|TRBV20-1|16
CSARSGVAGVGETQYF
>many|TRBV5-5|13
CASSLENEVGYTF
>-|TRBV19|14
CASSTGTGAYEQYF
>many|TRBV10-3|16
CATSPTDRGSNQPQHF
>many|TRBV15|13
CATSPRTRSEQYF
>many|TRBV20-1|16
CSARDPRGSDTGELFF
>-|TRBV4-1|18
CASSQEGPRAPTNEKLFF
>-|TRBV3-1|15
CASSSTQGINYGYTF
>-|TRBV12-3/TRBV12-4|13
CASSLDAPPAAFF